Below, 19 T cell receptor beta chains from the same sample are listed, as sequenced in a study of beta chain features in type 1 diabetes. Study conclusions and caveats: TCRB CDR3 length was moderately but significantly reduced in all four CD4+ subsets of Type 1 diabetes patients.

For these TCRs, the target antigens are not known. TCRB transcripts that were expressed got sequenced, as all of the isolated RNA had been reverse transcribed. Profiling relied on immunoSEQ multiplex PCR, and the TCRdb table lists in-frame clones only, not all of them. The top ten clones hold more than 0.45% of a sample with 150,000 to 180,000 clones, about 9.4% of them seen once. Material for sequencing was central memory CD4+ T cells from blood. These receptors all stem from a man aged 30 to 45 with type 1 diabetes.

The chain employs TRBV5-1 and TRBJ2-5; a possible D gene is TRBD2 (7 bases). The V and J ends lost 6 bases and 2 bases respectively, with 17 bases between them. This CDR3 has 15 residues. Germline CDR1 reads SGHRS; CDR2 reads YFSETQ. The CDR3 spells CASILTGGPQETQYF. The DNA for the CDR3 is TGCGCCAGCATCCTGACGGGGGGCCCTCAAGAGACCCAGTACTTC.

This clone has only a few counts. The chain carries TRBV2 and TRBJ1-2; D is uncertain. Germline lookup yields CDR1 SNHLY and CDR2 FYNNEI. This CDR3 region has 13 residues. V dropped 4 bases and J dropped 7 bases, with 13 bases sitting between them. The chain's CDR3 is CASSGMVTGGYTF. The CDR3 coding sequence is TGTGCCAGCAGTGGGATGGTAACGGGTGGCTACACCTTC.

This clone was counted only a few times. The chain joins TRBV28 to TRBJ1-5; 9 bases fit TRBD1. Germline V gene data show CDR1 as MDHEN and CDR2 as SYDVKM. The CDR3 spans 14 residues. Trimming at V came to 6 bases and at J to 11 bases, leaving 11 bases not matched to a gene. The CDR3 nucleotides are TGTGCCAGCAGATACCGGGACAGGGCGTTTACCCAGCATTTT. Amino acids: CASRYRDRAFTQHF.

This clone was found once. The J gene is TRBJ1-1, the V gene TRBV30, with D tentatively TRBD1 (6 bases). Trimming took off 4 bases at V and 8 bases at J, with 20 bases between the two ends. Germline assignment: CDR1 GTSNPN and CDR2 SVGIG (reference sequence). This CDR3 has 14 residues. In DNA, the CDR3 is TGTGCCTGGATACCCGGGACACTTGTTTGGGAAGCTTTCTTT. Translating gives CAWIPGTLVWEAFF.

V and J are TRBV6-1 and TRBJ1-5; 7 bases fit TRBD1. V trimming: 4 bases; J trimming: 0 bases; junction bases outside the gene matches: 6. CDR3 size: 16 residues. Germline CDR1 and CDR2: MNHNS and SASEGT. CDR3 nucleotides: TGTGCCAGCAGTGCGACAGGGATCGGTAGCAATCAGCCCCAGCATTTT. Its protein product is CASSATGIGSNQPQHF.

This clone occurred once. Here the CDR3 DNA reads TGTGCCAGCAGCGCTAATACCATGAGCGGGAGCTCCTACAATGAGCAGTTCTTC. As protein: CASSANTMSGSSYNEQFF. The chain uses TRBV9 and TRBJ2-1; TRBD2 aligns across 8 bases. CDR1 SGDLS and CDR2 YYNGEE come from the germline V gene. This CDR3 region has 18 residues. J was trimmed by 0 bases and V by 3 bases; bases with no gene match: 11.

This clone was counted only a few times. CDR3 DNA sequence: TGTGCCAGCAGCTTGAAGCGGGAGTTCTACAATGAGCAGTTCTTC. Translating gives CASSLKREFYNEQFF. V is TRBV5-4 and J is TRBJ2-1, with 8 nucleotides matching TRBD2. Germline-derived CDR1 and CDR2 are SGHNT and YYREEE (reference sequence). J lost 3 bases, V lost 1 base, and 3 bases had no gene match. This CDR3 has 15 residues.

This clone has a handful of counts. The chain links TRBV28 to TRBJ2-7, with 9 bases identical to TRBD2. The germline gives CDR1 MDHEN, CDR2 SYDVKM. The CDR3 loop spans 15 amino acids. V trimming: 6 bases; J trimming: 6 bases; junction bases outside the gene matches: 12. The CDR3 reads CASSNTLAGEREQYF. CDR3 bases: TGTGCCAGCAGCAACACCTTAGCGGGAGAGCGCGAGCAGTACTTC.

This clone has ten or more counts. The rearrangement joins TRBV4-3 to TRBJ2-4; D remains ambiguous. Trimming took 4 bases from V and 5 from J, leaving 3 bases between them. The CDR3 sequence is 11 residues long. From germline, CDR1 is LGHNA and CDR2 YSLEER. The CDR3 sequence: CASSLENIQYF. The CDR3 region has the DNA TGCGCCAGCAGCCTAGAAAACATTCAGTACTTC.

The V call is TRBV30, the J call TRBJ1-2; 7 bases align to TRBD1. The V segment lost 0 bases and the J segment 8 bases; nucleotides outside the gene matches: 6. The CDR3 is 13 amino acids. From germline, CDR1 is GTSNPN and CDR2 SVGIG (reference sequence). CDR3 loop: CAWSVRQGQGYTF. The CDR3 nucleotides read TGTGCCTGGAGTGTACGACAGGGCCAAGGCTACACCTTC.

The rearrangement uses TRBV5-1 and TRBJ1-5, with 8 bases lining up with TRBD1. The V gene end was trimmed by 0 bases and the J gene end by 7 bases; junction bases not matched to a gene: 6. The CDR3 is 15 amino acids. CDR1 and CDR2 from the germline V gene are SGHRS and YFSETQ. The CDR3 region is CASSLGDRRDQPQHF. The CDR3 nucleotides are TGCGCCAGCAGCTTGGGGGACAGGAGGGACCAGCCCCAGCATTTT. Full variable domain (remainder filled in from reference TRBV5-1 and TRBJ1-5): KAGVTQTPRYLIKTRGQQVTLSCSPISGHRSVSWYQQTPGQGLQFLFEYFSETQRNKGNFPGRFSGRQFSNSRSEMNVSTLELGDSALYLCASSLGDRRDQPQHFGDGTRLSIL.

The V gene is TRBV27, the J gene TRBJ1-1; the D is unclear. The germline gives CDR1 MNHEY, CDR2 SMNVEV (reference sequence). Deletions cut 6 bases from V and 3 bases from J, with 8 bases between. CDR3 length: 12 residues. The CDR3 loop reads CASRGGYTEAFF. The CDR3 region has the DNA TGTGCCAGCAGAGGAGGGTACACTGAAGCTTTCTTT.

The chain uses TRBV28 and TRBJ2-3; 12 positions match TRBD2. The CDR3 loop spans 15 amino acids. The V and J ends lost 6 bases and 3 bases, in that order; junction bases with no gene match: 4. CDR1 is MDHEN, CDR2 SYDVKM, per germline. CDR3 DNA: TGTGCCAGCAGGGAGACTAGCGGGAGTACAGATACGCAGTATTTT. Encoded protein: CASRETSGSTDTQYF.

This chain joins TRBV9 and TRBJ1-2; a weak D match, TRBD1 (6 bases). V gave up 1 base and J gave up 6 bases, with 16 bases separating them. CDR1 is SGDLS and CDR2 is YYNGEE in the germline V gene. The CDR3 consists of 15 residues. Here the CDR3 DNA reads TGTGCCAGCAGCGTAAGTACAGGGCCTCCGGATGGCTACACCTTC. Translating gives CASSVSTGPPDGYTF.

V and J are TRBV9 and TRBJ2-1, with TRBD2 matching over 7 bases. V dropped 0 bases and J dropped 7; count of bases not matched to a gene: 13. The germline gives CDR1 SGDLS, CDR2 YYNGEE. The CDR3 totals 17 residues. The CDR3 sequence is CASSVALGGRVDNEQFF. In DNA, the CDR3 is TGTGCCAGCAGCGTAGCACTTGGCGGGAGAGTTGATAATGAGCAGTTCTTC.

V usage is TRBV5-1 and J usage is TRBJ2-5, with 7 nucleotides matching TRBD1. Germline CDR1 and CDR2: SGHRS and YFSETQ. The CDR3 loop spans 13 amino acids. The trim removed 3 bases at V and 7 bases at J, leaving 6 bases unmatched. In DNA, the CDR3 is TGCGCCAGCAGCTCGAGGGGGCTGGGGACCCAGTACTTC. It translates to CASSSRGLGTQYF.

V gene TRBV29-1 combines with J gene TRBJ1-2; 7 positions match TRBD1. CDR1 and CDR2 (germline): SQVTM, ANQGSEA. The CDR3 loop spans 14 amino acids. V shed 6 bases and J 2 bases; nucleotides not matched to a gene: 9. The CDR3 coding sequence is TGCAGCGTAGATGGGGACAGAGGGAACTATGGCTACACCTTC. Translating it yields CSVDGDRGNYGYTF.

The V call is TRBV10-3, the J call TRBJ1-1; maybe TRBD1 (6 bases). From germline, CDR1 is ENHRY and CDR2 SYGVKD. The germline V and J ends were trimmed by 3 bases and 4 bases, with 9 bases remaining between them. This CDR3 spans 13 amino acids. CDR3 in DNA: TGTGCCATCAGTGAACAGGGCGCCACTGAAGCTTTCTTT. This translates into CAISEQGATEAFF.

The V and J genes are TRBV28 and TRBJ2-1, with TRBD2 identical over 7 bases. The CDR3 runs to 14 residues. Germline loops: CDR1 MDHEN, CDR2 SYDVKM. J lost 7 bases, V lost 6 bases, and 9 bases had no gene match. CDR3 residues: CASRWGGVGNEQFF. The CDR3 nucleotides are TGTGCCAGCAGGTGGGGGGGGGTAGGGAATGAGCAGTTCTTC. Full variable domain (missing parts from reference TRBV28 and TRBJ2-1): DVKVTQSSRYLVKRTGEKVFLECVQDMDHENMFWYRQDPGLGLRLIYFSYDVKMKEKGDIPEGYSVSREKKERFSLILESASTNQTSMYLCASRWGGVGNEQFFGPGTRLTVL.